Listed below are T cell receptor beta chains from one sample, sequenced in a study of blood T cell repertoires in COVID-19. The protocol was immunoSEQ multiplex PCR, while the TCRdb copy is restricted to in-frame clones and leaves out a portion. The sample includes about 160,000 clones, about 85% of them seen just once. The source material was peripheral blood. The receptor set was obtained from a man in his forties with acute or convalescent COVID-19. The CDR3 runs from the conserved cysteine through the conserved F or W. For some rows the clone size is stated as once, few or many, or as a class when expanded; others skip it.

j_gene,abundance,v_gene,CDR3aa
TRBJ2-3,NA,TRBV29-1,CSVEDTVRSTDTQYF
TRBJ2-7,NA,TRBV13,CATSKTGERDGYEQYF
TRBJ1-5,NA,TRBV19,CASSTTQGLSNQPQHF
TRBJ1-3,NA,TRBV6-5,CASSPGNGNTIYF
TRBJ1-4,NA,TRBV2,CASSTGQSNEKLFF
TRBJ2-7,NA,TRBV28,CASSFRSGGEIYF
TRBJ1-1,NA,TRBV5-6,CASSVTGAGTEAFF
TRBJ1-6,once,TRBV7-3,CASSSSAGSNSPLHF
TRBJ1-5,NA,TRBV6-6,CASSVGQGNQPQHF
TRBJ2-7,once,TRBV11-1,CASSQGSYEQYF
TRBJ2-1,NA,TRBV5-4,CASSPDRVNNNEQFF
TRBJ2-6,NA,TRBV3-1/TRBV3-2,CASSLRGSGANVLTF
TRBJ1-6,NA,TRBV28,CASSLTGLLNSPLHF
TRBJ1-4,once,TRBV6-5,CASSRTGGSEKLFF
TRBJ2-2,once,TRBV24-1,CATPPWVRGTGELFF
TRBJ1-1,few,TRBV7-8,CASSSEGANTRAEAFF
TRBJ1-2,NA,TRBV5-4,CASSTDSNYGYTF
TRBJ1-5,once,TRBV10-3,CAIRRDSNQPQHF
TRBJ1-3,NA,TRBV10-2,CASRIGGSSGNTIYF
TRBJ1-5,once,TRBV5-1,CASSLDGTPQKPQHF
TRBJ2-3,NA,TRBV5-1,CASSFPSTDTQYF
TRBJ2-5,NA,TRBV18,CASSPGLNEETQYF